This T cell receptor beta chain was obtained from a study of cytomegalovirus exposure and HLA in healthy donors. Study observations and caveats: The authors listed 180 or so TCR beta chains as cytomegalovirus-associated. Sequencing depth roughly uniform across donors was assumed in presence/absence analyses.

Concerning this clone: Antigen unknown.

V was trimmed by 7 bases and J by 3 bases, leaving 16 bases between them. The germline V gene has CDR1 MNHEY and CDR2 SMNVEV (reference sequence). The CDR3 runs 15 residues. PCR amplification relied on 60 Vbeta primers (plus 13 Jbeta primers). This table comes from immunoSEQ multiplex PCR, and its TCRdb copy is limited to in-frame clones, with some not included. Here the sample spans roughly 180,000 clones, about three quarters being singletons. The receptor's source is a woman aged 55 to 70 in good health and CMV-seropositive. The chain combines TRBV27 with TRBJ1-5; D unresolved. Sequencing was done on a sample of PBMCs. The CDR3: CASNQQGRLNQPQHF. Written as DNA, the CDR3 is TGTGCCAGCAATCAACAAGGGAGACTCAATCAGCCCCAGCATTTT.